This TCR beta chain was sequenced for a study of CD8+CD57+ T cells in acquired aplastic anemia. This clonotype has ten or more counts. Sequencing involved patients with CD8+CD57+ cell expansion previously shown by flow cytometry. The template for TCR beta VDJ and CDR3 sequence profiling was genomic DNA. A single record per CDR3 protein comes from TCRdb applying MiXCR to the reads. The sample holds about 200,000 distinct CDR3 sequences, around 50% seen once. CDR3 length: 16 amino acids. Looked up from germline, CDR1 is WNHNN and CDR2 is SYGVQD (reference sequence). V was pared by 8 bases and J by 1 base, with 17 bases between.

The chain combines TRBV10-1 with TRBJ2-2, with D possibly called TRBD1 or TRBD2 (5 bases each). The sequenced sample consisted of sorted CD4+, CD8+, or CD8+CD57+ T cells (not recorded which) from PBMCs. This TCR was sampled from a human donor with aplastic anemia. The CDR3 region has the DNA TGCGCCAGCCAAGCACCCGGGACGGAGAACACCGGGGAGCTGTTTTTT. This gives the protein CASQAPGTENTGELFF.